Below are 4 T cell receptor beta chains sequenced from a single sample in a study of control samples from healthy donors and cancer patients. Sequenced by immunoSEQ multiplex PCR; TCRdb stores in-frame clones only, minus some. The sample consists of 120,000 to 150,000 clones, 91% of them appearing once. Sequences were obtained from blood. The source of these receptors is a man aged 18-30 years in good health.

The chain has TRBV7-9 and TRBJ1-1; weak D call: TRBD1 (5 bases). The V gene lost 2 bases and the J gene lost 0 bases, with 7 bases spanning the gap. Germline values: CDR1 SEHNR, CDR2 FQNEAQ (reference sequence). The CDR3 consists of 14 residues. CDR3 protein: CASSLQGLNTEAFF. CDR3 coding DNA: TGTGCCAGCAGCTTACAGGGACTGAACACTGAAGCTTTCTTT.

The chain is built from TRBV12-3 or TRBV12-4 and TRBJ1-2; D gene ambiguous. The CDR3 totals 13 residues. Between the trimmed V and J ends, which lost 5 bases and 3 bases, there was a span of 10 bases. The CDR3 DNA sequence: TGTGCCAGCAGTGTCGGGCACGACTATGGCTACACCTTC. Amino acids: CASSVGHDYGYTF.

The chain's CDR3 is CASSLDEKGVYQETQYF. CDR3 DNA sequence: TGTGCCAGCAGCTTGGATGAGAAAGGGGTGTACCAAGAGACCCAGTACTTC. The rearrangement uses TRBV5-6 and TRBJ2-5, with D possibly TRBD1 on 5 matching bases. V was shortened by 0 bases and J by 0 bases, with 15 bases between the two germline ends. The germline V gene encodes CDR1 SGHDT and CDR2 YYEEEE. The CDR3 is made up of 17 amino acids.

The chain carries TRBV4-1 and TRBJ1-5; no clear D. This CDR3 region has 12 residues. In germline, CDR1 is MGHRA, CDR2 YSYEKL. Trimming removed 3 bases at V and 4 bases at J, with 4 bases between. Here the CDR3 DNA reads TGCGCCAGCAGCCACGTAAATCAGCCCCAGCATTTT. As protein: CASSHVNQPQHF.